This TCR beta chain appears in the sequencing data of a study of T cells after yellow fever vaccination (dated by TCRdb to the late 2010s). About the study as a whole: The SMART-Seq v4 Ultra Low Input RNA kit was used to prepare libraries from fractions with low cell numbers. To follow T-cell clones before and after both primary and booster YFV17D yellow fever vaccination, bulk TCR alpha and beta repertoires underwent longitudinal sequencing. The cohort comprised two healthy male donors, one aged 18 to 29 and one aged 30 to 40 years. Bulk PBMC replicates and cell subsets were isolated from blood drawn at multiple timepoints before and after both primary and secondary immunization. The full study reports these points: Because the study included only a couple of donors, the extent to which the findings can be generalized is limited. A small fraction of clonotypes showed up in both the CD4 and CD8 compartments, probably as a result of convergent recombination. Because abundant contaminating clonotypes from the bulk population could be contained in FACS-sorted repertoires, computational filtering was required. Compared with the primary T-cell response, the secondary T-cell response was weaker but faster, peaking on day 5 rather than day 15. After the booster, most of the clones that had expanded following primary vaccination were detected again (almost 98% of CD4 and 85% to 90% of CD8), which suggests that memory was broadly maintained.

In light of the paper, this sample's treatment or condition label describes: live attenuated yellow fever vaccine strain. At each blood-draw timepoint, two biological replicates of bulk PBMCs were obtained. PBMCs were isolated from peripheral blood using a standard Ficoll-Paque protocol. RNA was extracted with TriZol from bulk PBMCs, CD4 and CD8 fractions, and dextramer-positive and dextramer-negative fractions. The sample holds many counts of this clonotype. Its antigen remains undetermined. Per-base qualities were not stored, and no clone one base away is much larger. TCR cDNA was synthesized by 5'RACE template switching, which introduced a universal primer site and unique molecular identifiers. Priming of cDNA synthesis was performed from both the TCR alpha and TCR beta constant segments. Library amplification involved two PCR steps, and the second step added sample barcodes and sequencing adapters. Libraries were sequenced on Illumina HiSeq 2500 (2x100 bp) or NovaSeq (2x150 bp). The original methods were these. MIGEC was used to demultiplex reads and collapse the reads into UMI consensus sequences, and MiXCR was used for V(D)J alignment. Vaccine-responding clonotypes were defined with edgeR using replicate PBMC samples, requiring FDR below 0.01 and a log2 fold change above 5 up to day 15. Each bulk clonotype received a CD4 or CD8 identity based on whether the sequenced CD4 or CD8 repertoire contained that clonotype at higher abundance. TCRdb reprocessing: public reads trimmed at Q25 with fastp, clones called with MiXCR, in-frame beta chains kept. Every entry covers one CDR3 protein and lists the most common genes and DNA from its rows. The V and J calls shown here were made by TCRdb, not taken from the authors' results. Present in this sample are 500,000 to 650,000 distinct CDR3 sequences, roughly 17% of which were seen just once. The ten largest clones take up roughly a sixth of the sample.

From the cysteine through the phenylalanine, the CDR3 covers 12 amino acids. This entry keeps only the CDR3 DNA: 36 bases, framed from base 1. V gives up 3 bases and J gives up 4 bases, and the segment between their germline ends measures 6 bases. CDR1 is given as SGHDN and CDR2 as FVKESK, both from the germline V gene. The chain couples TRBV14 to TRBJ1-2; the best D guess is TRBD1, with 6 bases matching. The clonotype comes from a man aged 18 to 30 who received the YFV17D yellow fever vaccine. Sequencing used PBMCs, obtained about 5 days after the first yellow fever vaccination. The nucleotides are TGTGCCAGCAGCCAGACAGGCTATGGCTACACCTTC. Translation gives CASSQTGYGYTF. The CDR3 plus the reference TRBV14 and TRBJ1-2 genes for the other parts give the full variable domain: EAGVTQFPSHSVIEKGQTVTLRCDPISGHDNLYWYRRVMGKEIKFLLHFVKESKQDESGMPNNRFLAERTGGTYSTLKVQPAELEDSGVYFCASSQTGYGYTFGSGTRLTVV.